This TCR beta chain stems from a study of blood T cell repertoires in COVID-19. Per the original data handling: Quantification of nucleated cells was approximated via reference gene primer amplification. The repertoire was sequenced with immunoSEQ multiplex PCR; TCRdb's copy has only in-frame clones and lacks some. V and J calls and clone size are given by that table; D and trimming were obtained from the DNA. This sample yields more than 250,000 clones, of which around 80% are seen a single time; about 5% belongs to the top ten. Between the trimmed V and J ends, which lost 4 bases and 4 bases, there was a span of 16 bases. CDR3 length: 15 amino acids. Germline lookup yields CDR1 SEHNR and CDR2 FQNEAQ (reference sequence).

The receptor was isolated from a man aged 35-49 years who had been exposed to COVID-19. The V call is TRBV7-9, the J call TRBJ1-2; D not certain. Sequenced material: PBMCs or T cells enriched from blood (not recorded which). CDR3 sequence reads: CASSSRTRTVYGYTF. The CDR3 nucleotides read TGTGCCAGCAGCTCCCGCACAAGAACCGTCTATGGCTACACCTTC.